Presented here are 26 T cell receptor beta chains from one specimen sequenced in a study of shared clonotypes between healthy human individuals. Here immunoSEQ multiplex PCR was the method, and the copy in TCRdb shows in-frame clones only, minus some. Of about 530,000 clones in the sample, about 96% are singletons; the top ten hold roughly 0.06%. What was sequenced was naive CD4+ T cells sorted from blood. The subset was: CD45RA+ positively selected. The receptors shown here come from a young woman in good health.

The chain carries TRBV20-1 and TRBJ2-5; D gene unclear. V lost 4 bases to trimming and J lost 2 bases, with 5 bases between them. CDR3 size: 11 residues. CDR1 and CDR2 from the germline V gene are DFQATT and SNEGSKA (reference sequence). For the CDR3, the DNA is TGCAGTGCTATAGGGCAAGAGACCCAGTACTTC. Its protein product is CSAIGQETQYF.

This clone was counted once. CDR3 loop: CASSPLGGFYGYTF. CDR3 sequence (DNA): TGTGCCAGCAGCCCCTTGGGGGGCTTCTATGGCTACACCTTC. The rearrangement links TRBV5-6 to TRBJ1-2; the D gene is possibly TRBD1 (6 bases). Germline values: CDR1 SGHDT, CDR2 YYEEEE. V lost 4 bases and J lost 4, with 14 bases in between. The CDR3 runs to 14 residues.

V gene TRBV2 combines with J gene TRBJ1-5; D may be TRBD1 (5 bases). This CDR3 region has 11 residues. Germline V gene sequence: CDR1 SNHLY, CDR2 FYNNEI. V lost 5 bases, J lost 11 bases, and 10 bases lay in between. The CDR3 DNA reads as TGTGCCAGCAGTCCAGGGCGGACCCAGCATTTT. It translates to CASSPGRTQHF.

V gene TRBV28 combines with J gene TRBJ2-5; possible D gene TRBD2, 5 bases. The CDR3 sequence is 17 residues long. Trimming pared 7 bases from V and 2 bases from J, leaving 23 bases between. The germline CDR1 and CDR2 sequences are MDHEN and SYDVKM. Here the CDR3 DNA reads TGTGCCAGCAACCTGGACGGGATGAGGATCCGGCAAGAGACCCAGTACTTC. Its translation is CASNLDGMRIRQETQYF. Using reference TRBV28 and TRBJ2-5 for the parts outside the CDR3, the full variable domain is DVKVTQSSRYLVKRTGEKVFLECVQDMDHENMFWYRQDPGLGLRLIYFSYDVKMKEKGDIPEGYSVSREKKERFSLILESASTNQTSMYLCASNLDGMRIRQETQYFGPGTRLLVL.

The chain links TRBV28 to TRBJ2-7, with D perhaps matching TRBD2 (5 bases). The CDR3 loop spans 13 amino acids. Germline V gives CDR1 MDHEN, CDR2 SYDVKM. Trimming left V 3 bases short and J 7 bases short, with 13 bases between. This CDR3 is CASSFSATGEQYF. CDR3 DNA: TGTGCCAGCAGTTTTTCCGCGACGGGAGAGCAGTACTTC. Looking up the rest from reference TRBV28 and TRBJ2-7 gives the full variable domain: DVKVTQSSRYLVKRTGEKVFLECVQDMDHENMFWYRQDPGLGLRLIYFSYDVKMKEKGDIPEGYSVSREKKERFSLILESASTNQTSMYLCASSFSATGEQYFGPGTRLTVT.

CDR3 in amino acids: CASSYLWTGKNNEQFF. CDR3 nucleotides: TGTGCCAGCAGTTACCTATGGACAGGGAAAAACAATGAGCAGTTCTTC. The chain carries TRBV6-5 and TRBJ2-1; 8 bases are shared with TRBD1. Germline assignment: CDR1 MNHEY and CDR2 SVGAGI. Trimming took 2 bases from V and 5 from J; bases not matched to a gene: 8. The CDR3 sequence is 16 residues long.

The rearrangement joins TRBV19 to TRBJ2-3, with D possibly being TRBD2 (6 bases). This CDR3 has 16 residues. The V end was cut by 3 bases, the J end by 4 bases, with 17 bases between. CDR1 and CDR2 (germline): LNHDA, SQIVND (reference sequence). CDR3 nucleotide sequence: TGTGCCAGTAGTATGCTTGGCGGGGTGGAGGCAGATACGCAGTATTTT. It codes for CASSMLGGVEADTQYF.

This rearrangement joins TRBV5-4 to TRBJ1-4, with a tentative D call TRBD1 (5 bases). Germline V lookup: CDR1 SGHNT, CDR2 YYREEE (reference sequence). The CDR3 is 15 amino acids. The V gene lost 0 bases and the J gene lost 3 bases, with 9 bases spanning the gap. The CDR3 DNA is TGTGCCAGCAGCTTGGGGGGACGGGCTAATGAAAAACTGTTTTTT. Its translation is CASSLGGRANEKLFF.

The chain recombines TRBV11-2 with TRBJ2-7, with 7 bases identical to TRBD1. The CDR3 runs 15 residues. The J segment lost 2 bases and the V segment lost 1 base, leaving 5 bases of the junction unmatched. CDR1 is SGHAT, CDR2 FQNNGV, per germline. The DNA of the CDR3 is TGTGCCAGCAGCTTAGTAAGGGACAGCCCCTACGAGCAGTACTTC. This encodes CASSLVRDSPYEQYF.

The rearrangement uses TRBV14 and TRBJ2-1; 11 bases match TRBD2. After removal of 7 bases from V and 9 bases from J, the junction contained 8 bases not matched to a gene. The CDR3 has 14 amino acids. CDR1 SGHDN and CDR2 FVKESK come from the germline V gene. CDR3 nucleotides: TGTGCCAGCAAGACTAGCGGGAAGGGGGGTGAGCAGTTCTTC. Protein sequence: CASKTSGKGGEQFF.

With regard to this clone: Other DNA sequences in the sample encode the same CDR3. V gene TRBV5-1 combines with J gene TRBJ2-7; D may be TRBD2 (6 bases). The germline V gene has CDR1 SGHRS and CDR2 YFSETQ. The germline V and J ends were trimmed by 0 bases and 1 base, with 8 bases remaining between them. The CDR3 is 14 amino acids. In DNA form, the CDR3 reads TGCGCCAGCAGCTTGGACGGGAGTTCCTACGAGCAGTACTTC. Translated, it gives CASSLDGSSYEQYF.

The chain links TRBV5-4 to TRBJ2-1; the match to TRBD2 covers 14 bases. This CDR3 has 17 residues. Trimming removed 4 bases from V and 10 bases from J; junction bases left unmatched: 13. Germline loops: CDR1 SGHNT, CDR2 YYREEE (reference sequence). The CDR3 sequence: CASSPPAGLAGVREQFF. CDR3 DNA sequence: TGTGCCAGCAGCCCCCCGGCGGGACTAGCGGGAGTTCGGGAGCAGTTCTTC.

V is TRBV5-5 and J is TRBJ1-2; D is possibly TRBD1 (5 bases). Trimming left V 1 base short and J 3 bases short, with 7 bases between. Germline V gene lookup returns CDR1 SGHKS and CDR2 YYEKEE (reference sequence). The CDR3 consists of 13 residues. For the CDR3, the DNA is TGTGCCAGCAGCTTGACAGGAGACTATGGCTACACCTTC. Its protein is CASSLTGDYGYTF.

This chain connects TRBV7-3 to TRBJ2-7; D call uncertain. The CDR3 sequence is 14 residues long. The V end lost 2 bases, the J end lost 6 bases, and 14 bases lay between the germline ends. Germline V gene data show CDR1 as SGHTA and CDR2 as FQGTGA. For the CDR3, the DNA is TGTGCCAGCAGCTTAGGCCCCGTCGGAACCGAGCAGTACTTC. Translation: CASSLGPVGTEQYF.

This chain connects TRBV19 to TRBJ1-1; D is possibly TRBD1 (5 bases). Trimming pared 3 bases from V and 1 base from J, leaving 12 bases between. This CDR3 spans 15 amino acids. Germline lookup yields CDR1 LNHDA and CDR2 SQIVND (reference sequence). CDR3 region: CASSMSGTANTEAFF. In DNA, the CDR3 is TGTGCCAGTAGTATGTCCGGGACGGCGAACACTGAAGCTTTCTTT.

This chain connects TRBV13 to TRBJ2-5; D not resolved. CDR3 length: 13 amino acids. V dropped 1 base and J dropped 7 bases, with 10 bases sitting between them. Germline V gives CDR1 PRHDT, CDR2 FYEKMQ (reference sequence). The CDR3 coding sequence is TGTGCCAGCAGCTTAGATCGGAAAGGGACCCAGTACTTC. Protein: CASSLDRKGTQYF.

The chain joins TRBV28 to TRBJ1-5, with D hard to call. The CDR3 contains 15 residues. CDR1 and CDR2 from the germline V gene are MDHEN and SYDVKM. Trimming removed 1 base from V and 7 bases from J, with 14 bases in between. The DNA for the CDR3 is TGTGCCAGCAGTTTATTAGGGCCTAACGGACAGCCCCAGCATTTT. Translated, it gives CASSLLGPNGQPQHF. Full variable domain (rest looked up from reference TRBV28 and TRBJ1-5): DVKVTQSSRYLVKRTGEKVFLECVQDMDHENMFWYRQDPGLGLRLIYFSYDVKMKEKGDIPEGYSVSREKKERFSLILESASTNQTSMYLCASSLLGPNGQPQHFGDGTRLSIL.

This chain joins TRBV28 and TRBJ2-1, with 9 nucleotides matching TRBD1. The CDR3 length is 16 residues. The J segment lost 10 bases and the V segment lost 5 bases, leaving 15 bases of the junction unmatched. From germline, CDR1 is MDHEN and CDR2 SYDVKM. In DNA, the CDR3 is TGTGCCAGCAGTCCCGTTATGGGACAGGGATTAAGGGAGCAGTTCTTC. It specifies CASSPVMGQGLREQFF.

This clone was detected only once. The chain combines TRBV5-8 with TRBJ2-3; 9 bases are shared with TRBD2. The V gene's germline CDR1 is SGHTS and CDR2 YDEGEE. The CDR3 loop spans 16 amino acids. Germline trimming cut 3 bases from V and 0 bases from J; bases unmatched to any gene: 5. The CDR3 protein is CASSSLAGGSTDTQYF. As DNA, the CDR3 is TGTGCCAGCAGCTCCCTGGCGGGAGGGAGCACAGATACGCAGTATTTT.

This sequence joins TRBV4-1 and TRBJ2-1, with 9 bases identical to TRBD2. Germline V gene sequence: CDR1 MGHRA, CDR2 YSYEKL. V dropped 0 bases and J dropped 7; count of bases not matched to a gene: 19. There are 20 residues in the CDR3. The CDR3 spells CASSQEGFGGRAGDANEQFF. In nucleotides, the CDR3 is TGCGCCAGCAGCCAAGAAGGATTTGGCGGGAGGGCCGGGGATGCGAATGAGCAGTTCTTC.

The chain couples TRBV10-3 to TRBJ2-1; 11 bases line up with TRBD2. This CDR3 has 17 residues. From germline, CDR1 is ENHRY and CDR2 SYGVKD. Trimming at V came to 1 base and at J to 4 bases, leaving 6 bases not matched to a gene. The CDR3 DNA follows: TGTGCCATCAGTGAGTTAACCGGGACTAGCGGTTACAATGAGCAGTTCTTC. Protein product: CAISELTGTSGYNEQFF.

The chain carries TRBV19 and TRBJ2-3; TRBD2 aligns across 11 bases. Germline V CDR1 and CDR2: LNHDA, SQIVND (reference sequence). This CDR3 is built from 16 residues. The V and J ends lost 5 bases and 2 bases, in that order; junction bases with no gene match: 6. CDR3 sequence reads: CASSLRLAGPTDTQYF. Written as DNA, the CDR3 is TGTGCCAGTAGTCTGCGACTAGCGGGACCCACAGATACGCAGTATTTT.

This clone was detected only once. Other DNA sequences in this specimen translate into the identical CDR3. The chain is built from TRBV28 and TRBJ2-7; a weak D match, TRBD1 (5 bases). In germline, CDR1 is MDHEN, CDR2 SYDVKM. Deletions cut 6 bases from V and 6 bases from J, with 12 bases between. This CDR3 contains 12 residues. CDR3 DNA: TGTGCCAGCAGCTCAGACAGATTCGAGCAGTACTTC. It is translated as CASSSDRFEQYF.

CDR3 bases: TGTGCCAGCAGCTATGACCGGACTAGCGGGGCTAGCACAGATACGCAGTATTTT. Its translation: CASSYDRTSGASTDTQYF. V and J are TRBV7-9 and TRBJ2-3; TRBD2 agrees at 12 bases. The CDR3 spans 18 residues. The V gene end was trimmed by 4 bases and the J gene end by 0 bases; junction bases not matched to a gene: 8. Germline V gives CDR1 SEHNR, CDR2 FQNEAQ (reference sequence).

J is TRBJ2-7 and V is TRBV6-1; the match to TRBD2 covers 7 bases. The V gene's germline CDR1 is MNHNS and CDR2 SASEGT. This CDR3 region has 15 residues. Germline trimming cut 2 bases from V and 2 bases from J; bases unmatched to any gene: 6. In DNA, the CDR3 is TGTGCCAGCAGTGAACGTCCGCGGGAGACCTACGAGCAGTACTTC. It translates to CASSERPRETYEQYF.

The chain recombines TRBV14 with TRBJ2-1; D is ambiguous. V lost 4 bases and J 9 bases, leaving 10 bases between the germline ends. The CDR3 spans 12 residues. Germline CDR1 reads SGHDN; CDR2 reads FVKESK. The CDR3 sequence is CASSLKLGEQFF. The CDR3 region has the DNA TGTGCCAGCAGCCTAAAACTTGGTGAGCAGTTCTTC.